Reported below is one T cell receptor beta chain. The data were obtained in a study of cytomegalovirus exposure and HLA in healthy donors. Amplification used 60 Vbeta primers and 13 Jbeta primers. The data were produced by immunoSEQ multiplex PCR, yet TCRdb's version contains in-frame clones alone and is incomplete. Of about 180,000 clones listed, around 82% are singletons. V lost 3 bases to trimming and J lost 2 bases; unmatched junction nucleotides: 4. The CDR3 spans 14 residues. The germline V gene has CDR1 MDHEN and CDR2 SYDVKM. V gene TRBV28 combines with J gene TRBJ2-7, with 7 bases fitting TRBD1. Sequenced: PBMCs. The clonotype originates from a woman aged 25 to 45 in good health and CMV-seropositive. CDR3 in DNA: TGTGCCAGCAGTTTCGCAGGGGGTGCCTACGAGCAGTACTTC. It translates to CASSFAGGAYEQYF.